These 16 T cell receptor beta chains came from one sample sequenced in a study of blood T cell repertoires in COVID-19. Only in-frame clones appear in the TCRdb table, and some are missing; sequencing was by immunoSEQ multiplex PCR. The sample lists 200,000 to 250,000 clones, approximately 80% occurring once. The sequenced sample consisted of PBMCs or T cells enriched from blood (not recorded which). Receptors originate from a man aged 55 to 70 who had recovered from COVID-19.

V gene TRBV5-6 combines with J gene TRBJ1-1, with TRBD1 identical over 7 bases. V was clipped by 0 bases and J by 0 bases; unmatched bases: 5. The CDR3 has 16 amino acids. Germline V CDR1 and CDR2: SGHDT, YYEEEE. CDR3 in amino acids: CASSLDRGEVNTEAFF. The CDR3 DNA follows: TGTGCCAGCAGCTTGGACAGGGGTGAGGTGAACACTGAAGCTTTCTTT.

This clone has only one observation. The chain joins TRBV20-1 to TRBJ1-2; D not certain. Germline V gives CDR1 DFQATT, CDR2 SNEGSKA (reference sequence). Trimming removed 3 bases at V and 4 bases at J, with 12 bases between. The CDR3 runs to 13 residues. CDR3 bases: TGCAGTGCTAGTCCGGGAAGACTCTATGGCTACACCTTC. This translates into CSASPGRLYGYTF.

The chain uses TRBV11-3 and TRBJ2-2, with 8 nucleotides matching TRBD1. The V gene end was trimmed by 3 bases and the J gene end by 5 bases; junction bases not matched to a gene: 17. This CDR3 is 19 amino acids long. Germline values: CDR1 SGHNT, CDR2 YENEEA. Here the CDR3 reads CASSLRVRGRPDWTGELFF. CDR3 sequence (DNA): TGTGCCAGCAGCTTGAGGGTCAGGGGGCGCCCCGACTGGACCGGGGAGCTGTTTTTT.

The J gene is TRBJ2-3, the V gene TRBV5-1; D gene uncertain. Germline CDR1 SGHRS, CDR2 YFSETQ. Trimming pared 2 bases from V and 8 bases from J, leaving 6 bases between. The CDR3 sequence is 11 residues long. DNA of the CDR3: TGCGCCAGCAGCTTACAAGTTACGCAGTATTTT. This translates into CASSLQVTQYF.

The chain recombines TRBV15 with TRBJ2-3; 11 bases are shared with TRBD2. V shed 5 bases and J 2 bases; nucleotides not matched to a gene: 12. The CDR3 covers 18 residues. Germline CDR1 is LNHNV and CDR2 is YYDKDF (reference sequence). CDR3 sequence reads: CATSRWGLAGGITDTQYF. CDR3 coding DNA: TGTGCCACCAGCCGCTGGGGGCTAGCGGGGGGAATCACAGATACGCAGTATTTT.

This clone was seen only once. This sequence joins TRBV6-5 and TRBJ2-3; D gene uncertain. Germline CDR1 MNHEY, CDR2 SVGAGI. V was clipped by 6 bases and J by 1 base, with 5 bases between them. This CDR3 is built from 12 residues. This CDR3 reads CASSEGTDTQYF. The CDR3 DNA is TGTGCCAGCAGCGAGGGCACAGATACGCAGTATTTT.

This chain links TRBV25-1 with TRBJ1-1; perhaps TRBD1 as D (6 bases). The V end lost 9 bases, the J end lost 4 bases, and 15 bases lay between the germline ends. The CDR3 covers 13 residues. In germline, CDR1 is MGHDK, CDR2 SYGVNS. The CDR3 protein is CASSRGRGTEAFF. The CDR3 DNA reads TGTGCCAGTAGCAGGGGTCGGGGCACTGAAGCTTTCTTT.

V gene TRBV11-3 combines with J gene TRBJ1-3; D uncertain. V gave up 2 bases and J gave up 0 bases, with 5 bases separating them. This CDR3 is 14 amino acids long. Germline V gene lookup returns CDR1 SGHNT and CDR2 YENEEA. In nucleotides, the CDR3 is TGTGCCAGCAGCTTATCTCGCTCTGGAAACACCATATATTTT. Amino acids: CASSLSRSGNTIYF.

The chain carries TRBV2 and TRBJ1-5; no definite D call. Trimming left V 8 bases short and J 4 bases short, with 9 bases between. Germline assignment: CDR1 SNHLY and CDR2 FYNNEI. The CDR3 loop spans 12 amino acids. The chain's CDR3 is CASRTWNQPQHF. The CDR3 DNA follows: TGTGCCAGCCGTACTTGGAATCAGCCCCAGCATTTT.

The chain joins TRBV5-4 to TRBJ2-7; 11 bases align to TRBD1. In germline, CDR1 is SGHNT, CDR2 YYREEE (reference sequence). This CDR3 contains 20 residues. The V and J ends lost 0 bases and 0 bases, in that order; junction bases with no gene match: 14. CDR3 loop: CASSLALIRDRGIYSYEQYF. CDR3 coding DNA: TGTGCCAGCAGCTTGGCCTTAATAAGGGACAGGGGGATATACTCCTACGAGCAGTACTTC.

The gene calls are TRBV5-5 and TRBJ1-5, with 7 bases matching TRBD1. The germline gives CDR1 SGHKS, CDR2 YYEKEE (reference sequence). This CDR3 has 14 amino acids. With 0 bases clipped from V and 4 bases from J, the junction kept 1 base outside the gene matches. This CDR3 reads CASSLAQGNQPQHF. The CDR3 nucleotides read TGTGCCAGCAGCTTGGCACAGGGGAATCAGCCCCAGCATTTT. The full variable domain, completed using reference TRBV5-5 and TRBJ1-5, is DAGVTQSPTHLIKTRGQQVTLRCSPISGHKSVSWYQQVLGQGPQFIFQYYEKEERGRGNFPDRFSARQFPNYSSELNVNALLLGDSALYLCASSLAQGNQPQHFGDGTRLSIL.

Here the CDR3 DNA reads TGTGCCAGCAGCCCGGGACAGGGAATGAACACTGAAGCTTTCTTT. This gives the protein CASSPGQGMNTEAFF. This chain uses TRBV7-9 with TRBJ1-1, with 9 bases lining up with TRBD1. After removal of 5 bases from V and 0 bases from J, the junction contained 4 bases not matched to a gene. This CDR3 spans 15 amino acids. In germline, CDR1 is SEHNR, CDR2 FQNEAQ (reference sequence).

This chain joins TRBV10-2 and TRBJ1-2, with 8 positions matching TRBD1. V lost 7 bases, J lost 8 bases, and 9 bases stayed unmatched. This CDR3 region has 13 residues. From germline, CDR1 is WSHSY and CDR2 SAAADI. For the CDR3, the DNA is TGCGCCAGCATCTCGGACAGGGTCGGGGGCTACACCTTC. Encoded protein: CASISDRVGGYTF.

The chain combines TRBV15 with TRBJ1-5, with D unclear. Looked up from germline, CDR1 is LNHNV and CDR2 is YYDKDF (reference sequence). The CDR3 consists of 12 residues. Trimming left V 0 bases short and J 6 bases short, with 3 bases between. The CDR3 nucleotides are TGTGCCACCAGCAGAGAGAGTCAGCCCCAGCATTTT. Residues: CATSRESQPQHF.

The rearrangement joins TRBV7-2 to TRBJ2-3; 10 bases fit TRBD2. The CDR3 extends over 18 amino acids. The germline CDR1 and CDR2 sequences are SGHTA and FQGNSA. V dropped 1 base and J dropped 0; count of bases not matched to a gene: 7. DNA of the CDR3: TGTGCCAGCAGCTTAGTTAGCGGGGGGCCCCTCAGCACAGATACGCAGTATTTT. It is translated as CASSLVSGGPLSTDTQYF.

The chain carries TRBV12-3 or TRBV12-4 and TRBJ1-1; 7 bases agree with TRBD1. There are 13 residues in the CDR3. The J segment lost 4 bases and the V segment lost 6 bases, leaving 5 bases of the junction unmatched. As DNA, the CDR3 is TGTGCCAGCAGCTTACAGGGGACCACTGAAGCTTTCTTT. It specifies CASSLQGTTEAFF.